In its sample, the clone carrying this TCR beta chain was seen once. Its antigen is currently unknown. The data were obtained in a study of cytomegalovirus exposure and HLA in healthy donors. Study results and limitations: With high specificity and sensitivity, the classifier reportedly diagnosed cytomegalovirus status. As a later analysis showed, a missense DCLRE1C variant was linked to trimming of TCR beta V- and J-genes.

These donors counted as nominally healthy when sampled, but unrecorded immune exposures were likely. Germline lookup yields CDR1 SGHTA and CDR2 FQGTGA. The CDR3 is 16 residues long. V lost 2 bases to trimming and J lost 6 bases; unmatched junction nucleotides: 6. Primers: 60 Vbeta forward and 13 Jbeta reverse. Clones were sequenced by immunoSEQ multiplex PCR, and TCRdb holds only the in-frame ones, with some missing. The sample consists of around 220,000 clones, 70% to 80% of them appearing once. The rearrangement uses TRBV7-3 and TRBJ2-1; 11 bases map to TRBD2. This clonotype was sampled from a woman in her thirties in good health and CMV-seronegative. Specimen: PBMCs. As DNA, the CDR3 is TGTGCCAGCAGCTTAGTAGCGGGGGGGCAGGGCAATGAGCAGTTCTTC. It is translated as CASSLVAGGQGNEQFF. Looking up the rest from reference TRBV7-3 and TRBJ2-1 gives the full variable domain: GAGVSQTPSNKVTEKGKYVELRCDPISGHTALYWYRQSLGQGPEFLIYFQGTGAADDSGLPNDRFFAVRPEGSVSTLKIQRTERGDSAVYLCASSLVAGGQGNEQFFGPGTRLTVL.